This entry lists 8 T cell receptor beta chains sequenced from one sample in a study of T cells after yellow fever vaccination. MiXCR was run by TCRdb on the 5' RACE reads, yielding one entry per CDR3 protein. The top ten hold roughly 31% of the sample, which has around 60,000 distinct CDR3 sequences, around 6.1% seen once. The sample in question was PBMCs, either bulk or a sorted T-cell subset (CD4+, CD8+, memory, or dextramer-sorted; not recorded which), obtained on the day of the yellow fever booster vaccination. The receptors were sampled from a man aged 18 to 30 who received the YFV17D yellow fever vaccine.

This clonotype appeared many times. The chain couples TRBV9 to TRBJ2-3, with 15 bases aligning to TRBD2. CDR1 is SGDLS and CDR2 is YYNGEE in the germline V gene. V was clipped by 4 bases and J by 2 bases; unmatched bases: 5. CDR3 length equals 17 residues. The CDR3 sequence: CASSPGTSGGPTDTQYF. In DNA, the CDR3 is TGTGCCAGCAGCCCCGGGACTAGCGGGGGGCCCACAGATACGCAGTATTTT.

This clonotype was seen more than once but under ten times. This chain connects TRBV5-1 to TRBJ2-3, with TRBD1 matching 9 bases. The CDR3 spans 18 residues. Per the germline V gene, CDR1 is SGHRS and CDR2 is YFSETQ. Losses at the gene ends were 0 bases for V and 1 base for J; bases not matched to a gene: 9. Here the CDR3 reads CASSLARLDRGRTDTQYF. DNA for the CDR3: TGCGCCAGCAGCTTGGCTAGATTGGACAGGGGTCGCACAGATACGCAGTATTTT.

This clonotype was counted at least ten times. The CDR3 spells CSARGLDKEKLFF. CDR3 in DNA: TGCAGTGCTAGAGGCCTGGATAAGGAAAAACTGTTTTTT. The chain joins TRBV20-1 to TRBJ1-4; D is undetermined. The germline V gene has CDR1 DFQATT and CDR2 SNEGSKA (reference sequence). CDR3 length equals 13 residues. The V gene lost 1 base and the J gene lost 8 bases, with 11 bases spanning the gap.

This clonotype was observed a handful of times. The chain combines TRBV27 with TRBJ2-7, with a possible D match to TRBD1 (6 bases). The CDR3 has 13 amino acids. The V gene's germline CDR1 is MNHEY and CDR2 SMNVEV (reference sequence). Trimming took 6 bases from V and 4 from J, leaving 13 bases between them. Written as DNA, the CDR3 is TGTGCCAGCAGCCCAAAACAGGGTTACGAGCAGTACTTC. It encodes CASSPKQGYEQYF.

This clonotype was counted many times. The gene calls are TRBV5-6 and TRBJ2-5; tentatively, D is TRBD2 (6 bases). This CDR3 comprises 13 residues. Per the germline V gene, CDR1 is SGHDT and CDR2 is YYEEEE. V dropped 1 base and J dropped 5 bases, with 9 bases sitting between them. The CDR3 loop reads CASSLSLAETQYF. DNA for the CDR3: TGTGCCAGCAGCTTGAGCCTAGCGGAGACCCAGTACTTC.

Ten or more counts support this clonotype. This chain's CDR3 is CASSYGLAGEETQYF. CDR3 coding DNA: TGTGCCAGCAGTTACGGCCTAGCGGGGGAAGAGACCCAGTACTTC. This chain uses TRBV6-6 with TRBJ2-5; 10 nucleotides align to TRBD2. Germline trimming cut 2 bases from V and 3 bases from J; bases unmatched to any gene: 3. The CDR3 totals 15 residues. Germline lookup yields CDR1 MNHNY and CDR2 SVGAGI (reference sequence).

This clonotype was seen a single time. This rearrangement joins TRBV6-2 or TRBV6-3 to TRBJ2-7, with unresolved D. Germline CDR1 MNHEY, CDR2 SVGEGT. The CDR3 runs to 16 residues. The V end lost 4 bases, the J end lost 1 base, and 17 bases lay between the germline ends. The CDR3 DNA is TGTGCCAGCAGTTCCCCGGATGGGGTTAAGTCCTACGAGCAGTACGTC. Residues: CASSSPDGVKSYEQYV.

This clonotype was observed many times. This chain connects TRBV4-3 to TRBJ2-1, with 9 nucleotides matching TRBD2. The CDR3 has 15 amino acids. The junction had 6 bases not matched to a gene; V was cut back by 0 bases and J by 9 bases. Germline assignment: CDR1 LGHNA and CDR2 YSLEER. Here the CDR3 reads CASSQDGRGGFEQFF. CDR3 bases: TGCGCCAGCAGCCAAGACGGGCGGGGGGGCTTTGAGCAGTTCTTC.